Listed below are T cell receptor beta chains from one sample, sequenced in a study of cytomegalovirus exposure and HLA in healthy donors. The assay was immunoSEQ multiplex PCR, and TCRdb's table has in-frame clones only and misses some. The sample includes roughly 110,000 clones, over 70% of them seen just once. Sequencing was performed on PBMCs. Receptors originate from a male donor in good health and CMV-seropositive. Both conserved end residues are part of each CDR3. Fields, in order: J gene, D gene, clone size, V gene, CDR3 protein, CDR3 DNA. A D gene is named only where the DNA matches it firmly. Only some rows state a clone size, as once, few, many or a class for expanded clones.

j_gene: TRBJ2-5
d_gene: TRBD1
abundance: .
v_gene: TRBV29-1
CDR3aa: CSVAYHTGALRPQYF
CDR3nt: TGCAGCGTCGCCTACCACACAGGGGCCCTGAGGCCCCAGTACTTC

j_gene: TRBJ2-5
d_gene: TRBD1
abundance: .
v_gene: TRBV11-2
CDR3aa: CASSLGQGLETQYF
CDR3nt: TGTGCCAGCAGCTTAGGACAGGGCCTAGAGACCCAGTACTTC

j_gene: TRBJ2-1
d_gene: .
abundance: .
v_gene: TRBV7-2
CDR3aa: CASSLHTPWQFF
CDR3nt: TGTGCCAGCAGCTTACACACCCCCTGGCAGTTCTTC

j_gene: TRBJ2-2
d_gene: TRBD2
abundance: .
v_gene: TRBV19
CDR3aa: CASSSRLAGGPTGELFF
CDR3nt: TGTGCCAGTAGTAGCCGCCTAGCGGGAGGGCCGACCGGGGAGCTGTTTTTT

j_gene: TRBJ2-1
d_gene: TRBD2
abundance: few
v_gene: TRBV5-1
CDR3aa: CASRWRELLDEQFF
CDR3nt: TGCGCCAGCAGGTGGCGGGAGTTGCTCGATGAGCAGTTCTTC

j_gene: TRBJ1-6
d_gene: .
abundance: .
v_gene: TRBV4-3
CDR3aa: CASSQGTETYNSPLHF
CDR3nt: TGCGCCAGCAGCCAAGGGACAGAGACTTATAATTCACCCCTCCACTTT

j_gene: TRBJ2-1
d_gene: TRBD2
abundance: few
v_gene: TRBV11-2
CDR3aa: CASSLDYRAGVGYNEQFF
CDR3nt: TGTGCCAGCAGCTTAGATTACCGGGCGGGGGTAGGCTACAATGAGCAGTTCTTC

j_gene: TRBJ1-2
d_gene: .
abundance: .
v_gene: TRBV6-4
CDR3aa: CASSAGGGRDYGYTF
CDR3nt: TGTGCCAGCAGTGCTGGAGGAGGGAGGGACTATGGCTACACCTTC

j_gene: TRBJ2-3
d_gene: .
abundance: .
v_gene: TRBV6-5
CDR3aa: CASSYRTDTDTQYF
CDR3nt: TGTGCCAGCAGTTACAGGACAGACACAGATACGCAGTATTTT

j_gene: TRBJ2-3
d_gene: TRBD1
abundance: .
v_gene: TRBV4-3
CDR3aa: CASSQEYLGGRTDTQYF
CDR3nt: TGCGCCAGCAGCCAAGAATATCTAGGGGGCCGCACAGATACGCAGTATTTT

j_gene: TRBJ2-7
d_gene: TRBD1
abundance: .
v_gene: TRBV6-5
CDR3aa: CASSYSGDSSYEQYF
CDR3nt: TGTGCCAGCAGTTACTCCGGGGACAGCTCCTACGAGCAGTACTTC

j_gene: TRBJ2-3
d_gene: .
abundance: .
v_gene: TRBV28
CDR3aa: CASSLGTSTDTQYF
CDR3nt: TGTGCCAGCAGTTTAGGGACTAGCACAGATACGCAGTATTTT

j_gene: TRBJ2-5
d_gene: .
abundance: .
v_gene: TRBV9
CDR3aa: CASSVGGGTYQETQYF
CDR3nt: TGTGCCAGCAGCGTAGGGGGCGGGACGTACCAAGAGACCCAGTACTTC

j_gene: TRBJ1-5
d_gene: .
abundance: few
v_gene: TRBV5-1
CDR3aa: CASSQGTKGQPQHF
CDR3nt: TGCGCCAGCAGTCAAGGGACTAAGGGTCAGCCCCAGCATTTT

j_gene: TRBJ2-1
d_gene: .
abundance: .
v_gene: TRBV28
CDR3aa: CASRRVEQFF
CDR3nt: TGTGCCAGCAGGCGGGTAGAGCAGTTCTTC

j_gene: TRBJ1-5
d_gene: .
abundance: .
v_gene: TRBV4-1
CDR3aa: CASSREIRGGQPQHF
CDR3nt: TGCGCCAGCAGCCGAGAAATTAGGGGAGGTCAGCCCCAGCATTTT

j_gene: TRBJ2-7
d_gene: .
abundance: .
v_gene: TRBV19
CDR3aa: CASSIAGNTYEQYF
CDR3nt: TGTGCCAGTAGTATAGCCGGGAATACCTACGAGCAGTACTTC

j_gene: TRBJ1-6
d_gene: TRBD1
abundance: .
v_gene: TRBV5-1
CDR3aa: CASSLEGQGRNSPLHF
CDR3nt: TGCGCCAGCAGCTTGGAGGGACAGGGGCGTAATTCACCCCTCCACTTT

j_gene: TRBJ2-5
d_gene: TRBD2
abundance: .
v_gene: TRBV5-1
CDR3aa: CASISWPGGGLQETQYF
CDR3nt: TGCGCCAGCATCTCCTGGCCTGGCGGGGGGCTTCAAGAGACCCAGTACTTC

j_gene: TRBJ1-1
d_gene: TRBD1
abundance: .
v_gene: TRBV4-2
CDR3aa: CASSQNRGPEAFF
CDR3nt: TGTGCCAGCAGCCAAAACAGGGGGCCTGAAGCTTTCTTT

j_gene: TRBJ1-5
d_gene: .
abundance: .
v_gene: TRBV19
CDR3aa: CAGSRGGDGNQPQHF
CDR3nt: TGTGCCGGCTCTCGGGGCGGGGATGGCAATCAGCCCCAGCATTTT

j_gene: TRBJ2-7
d_gene: TRBD1
abundance: .
v_gene: TRBV7-8
CDR3aa: CASSLALPRTGSGEQYF
CDR3nt: TGTGCCAGCAGCTTAGCGCTTCCCCGGACAGGGTCGGGCGAGCAGTACTTC

j_gene: TRBJ2-7
d_gene: .
abundance: .
v_gene: TRBV27
CDR3aa: CASSLRGGSYEQYF
CDR3nt: TGTGCCAGCAGTCTAAGGGGTGGGTCCTACGAGCAGTACTTC

j_gene: TRBJ2-1
d_gene: TRBD2
abundance: .
v_gene: TRBV2
CDR3aa: CASSPPGTSGSGEQFF
CDR3nt: TGTGCCAGCAGTCCACCCGGGACTAGCGGGAGCGGTGAGCAGTTCTTC

j_gene: TRBJ2-3
d_gene: TRBD2
abundance: few
v_gene: TRBV25-1
CDR3aa: CASSQAGRTDTQYF
CDR3nt: TGTGCCAGCAGCCAAGCGGGGCGCACAGATACGCAGTATTTT

j_gene: TRBJ2-3
d_gene: TRBD2
abundance: .
v_gene: TRBV7-6
CDR3aa: CASSEGLALDTQYF
CDR3nt: TGTGCCAGCAGCGAGGGACTAGCTTTGGATACGCAGTATTTT

j_gene: TRBJ2-5
d_gene: TRBD2
abundance: .
v_gene: TRBV4-2
CDR3aa: CASSPTMGAGAQETQYF
CDR3nt: TGTGCCAGCAGCCCCACGATGGGAGCGGGGGCCCAAGAGACCCAGTACTTC

j_gene: TRBJ1-1
d_gene: TRBD1
abundance: .
v_gene: TRBV6-6
CDR3aa: CASSPGTGIMNTEAFF
CDR3nt: TGTGCCAGCAGTCCCGGGACAGGTATCATGAACACTGAAGCTTTCTTT

j_gene: TRBJ1-5
d_gene: .
abundance: .
v_gene: TRBV19
CDR3aa: CASSRADHSNQPQHF
CDR3nt: TGTGCCAGTAGTAGGGCAGATCATAGCAATCAGCCCCAGCATTTT

j_gene: TRBJ2-7
d_gene: .
abundance: .
v_gene: TRBV20-1
CDR3aa: CSGPLGAEQYF
CDR3nt: TGCAGTGGGCCGTTGGGGGCGGAGCAGTACTTC

j_gene: TRBJ2-7
d_gene: TRBD2
abundance: .
v_gene: TRBV7-6
CDR3aa: CASSFRPTSGLDSYEQYF
CDR3nt: TGTGCCAGCAGCTTTCGACCGACTAGCGGCCTCGACTCCTACGAGCAGTACTTC

j_gene: TRBJ1-5
d_gene: .
abundance: .
v_gene: TRBV6-4
CDR3aa: CASRGRGNQPQHF
CDR3nt: TGTGCCAGCAGGGGGCGTGGGAATCAGCCCCAGCATTTT

j_gene: TRBJ2-7
d_gene: .
abundance: .
v_gene: TRBV30
CDR3aa: CAWVGQSPYEQYF
CDR3nt: TGTGCCTGGGTTGGACAGTCGCCTTACGAGCAGTACTTC

j_gene: TRBJ1-2
d_gene: TRBD1
abundance: once
v_gene: TRBV7-9
CDR3aa: CASTTQGAWGYTF
CDR3nt: TGTGCCAGCACCACTCAGGGGGCGTGGGGCTACACCTTC

j_gene: TRBJ1-1
d_gene: .
abundance: .
v_gene: TRBV7-9
CDR3aa: CASSLAVVGAPEAFF
CDR3nt: TGTGCCAGCAGCTTAGCGGTAGTGGGGGCCCCTGAAGCTTTCTTT

j_gene: TRBJ1-1
d_gene: .
abundance: once
v_gene: TRBV5-4
CDR3aa: CASSPRRGEMNTEAFF
CDR3nt: TGTGCCAGCAGCCCGCGGAGAGGCGAGATGAACACTGAAGCTTTCTTT

j_gene: TRBJ1-1
d_gene: .
abundance: .
v_gene: TRBV2
CDR3aa: CASSDPNLGGSTEAFF
CDR3nt: TGTGCCAGCAGTGACCCGAATCTCGGGGGGAGCACTGAAGCTTTCTTT

j_gene: TRBJ2-5
d_gene: .
abundance: .
v_gene: TRBV5-6
CDR3aa: CASSLTQETQYF
CDR3nt: TGTGCCAGCAGCCTAACCCAAGAGACCCAGTACTTC

j_gene: TRBJ2-7
d_gene: .
abundance: few
v_gene: TRBV28
CDR3aa: CASSRTATYEQYF
CDR3nt: TGTGCCAGCAGCCGGACAGCTACCTACGAGCAGTACTTC